A selection of T cell receptor beta chains follows, all from one sample in a study of CD8+ T cells in alopecia areata. TCRdb keeps only in-frame clones here, not all; method: immunoSEQ multiplex PCR. Among some 51,000 clones, about 96% were seen once, and the ten largest hold roughly 24%. The starting material was CD8+ T cells sorted from blood, obtained at week 0. Receptors originate from a human donor with alopecia areata. Each CDR3 is given with its conserved first and last residue. A D gene is named only where the DNA matches it firmly. The size entry is marked missing in some rows and otherwise reads once, few, many or a size class.

J	size	V	D	DNA	CDR3
TRBJ2-7	.	TRBV7-2	TRBD2	TGTGCCAGCAGCTTCGAAAGGACTAGTTACTCCTACGAGCAGTACTTC	CASSFERTSYSYEQYF
TRBJ1-1	once	TRBV7-9	TRBD1	TGTGCCAGCAGCTTAGGCCGGGACAGGGGACCGAACACTGAAGCTTTCTTT	CASSLGRDRGPNTEAFF
TRBJ2-3	.	TRBV6-5	.	TGTGCCAGCAGAGATCCCCGGGCAGGTACCTTATTT	CASRDPRAGTLF
TRBJ2-6	.	TRBV19	.	TGTGCCAGTAGTCTCGGGACTTCTGGGGCCAACGTCCTGACTTTC	CASSLGTSGANVLTF
TRBJ2-5	.	TRBV4-3	.	TGCGCCAGCAGCCAAGATGGCACAGGGGGAGGGCAAGAGACCCAGTACTTC	CASSQDGTGGGQETQYF
TRBJ2-7	.	TRBV2	.	TGTGCCAGCAGTGAGGGGCAGAGCTACGAGCAGTACTTC	CASSEGQSYEQYF
TRBJ2-1	.	TRBV29-1	.	TGCAGCGGCGACGGATTGTGGGGACGGACCCCTGGTTCCTACAATGAGCAGTTCTTC	CSGDGLWGRTPGSYNEQFF
TRBJ2-3	.	TRBV5-6	TRBD2	TGTGCCAGCAGCCTGACTAGCCCCACAGATACGCAGTATTTT	CASSLTSPTDTQYF
TRBJ2-7	.	TRBV30	TRBD1	TGTGCCTGGAGTCCCGGACAGGGGGCATCCGACGAGCAGTACTTC	CAWSPGQGASDEQYF
TRBJ2-7	.	TRBV5-1	TRBD1	TGCGCCAGCAGCCTGGGACAGGGAATGGCCTACGAGCAGTACTTC	CASSLGQGMAYEQYF
TRBJ2-2	.	TRBV4-1	.	TGCGCCAGCAGCCAAGAACTGCACTACACCGGGGAGCTGTTTTTT	CASSQELHYTGELFF
TRBJ2-7	.	TRBV11-1	TRBD2	TGTGCCAGCAGTCCCCTGGGCGGGGGGGCCGCCTACGAGCAGTACTTC	CASSPLGGGAAYEQYF
TRBJ1-3	.	TRBV29-1	.	TGCAGCGTTGACTTTGGCGGCTCCTCTGGAAACACCATATATTTT	CSVDFGGSSGNTIYF
TRBJ2-7	.	TRBV4-1	.	TGCGCCAGCAGCCAAGCACACGAGAGCTCCTACGAGCAGTACTTC	CASSQAHESSYEQYF
TRBJ2-7	.	TRBV4-1	TRBD2	TGCGCCAGCAGCCAGTCGACTAGCGGGGGGGCCTACGAGCAGTACTTC	CASSQSTSGGAYEQYF
TRBJ2-7	once	TRBV6-6	TRBD1	TGTGCCAGCAGTCCGACCGGGACAGGGCTCCACGAGCAGTACTTC	CASSPTGTGLHEQYF
TRBJ2-3	.	TRBV9	.	TGTGCCAGCAGCCTCGGACTCGCTTGGGCAGATACGCAGTATTTT	CASSLGLAWADTQYF
TRBJ1-5	once	TRBV2	.	TGTGCCGGGGCCAGTAGACCGGATCAGCCCCAGCATTTT	CAGASRPDQPQHF
TRBJ2-3	.	TRBV10-3	.	TGTGCCATCATGCGGGACACCTACACAGATACGCAGTATTTT	CAIMRDTYTDTQYF
TRBJ2-3	.	TRBV18	TRBD2	TGTGCCAGCTCAGCCAGCGGGAGTGCCCTGGCAGATACGCAGTATTTT	CASSASGSALADTQYF
TRBJ2-7	.	TRBV6-5	.	TGTGCCAGCAGTTACTCAGGAAGCTACGAGCAGTACTTC	CASSYSGSYEQYF
TRBJ2-2	.	TRBV9	.	TGTGCCAGCAGCGTAAGGGGGGTTAACACCGGGGAGCTGTTTTTT	CASSVRGVNTGELFF
TRBJ2-1	.	TRBV4-1	TRBD2	TGCGCCAGCAGCCAACTCCTGACTAGCGGGGGCGTCTACAATGAGCAGTTCTTC	CASSQLLTSGGVYNEQFF
TRBJ2-7	.	TRBV10-3	.	TGTGCCATCAGTGAGCAGGCCGAAGCCTACGAGCAGTACTTC	CAISEQAEAYEQYF
TRBJ2-1	.	TRBV7-9	TRBD2	TGTGCCAGCAGCTCATCTAGCGGCCGTGAGCAGTTCTTC	CASSSSSGREQFF
TRBJ2-3	.	TRBV25-1	TRBD1	TGTGCCAGCAGTGAAGAGGGGGTCTCAGGGGGCTACACAGATACGCAGTATTTT	CASSEEGVSGGYTDTQYF
TRBJ1-4	.	TRBV2	.	TGTGCCAGCAATGAATTGACTAATGAAAAACTGTTTTTT	CASNELTNEKLFF
TRBJ2-7	.	TRBV7-9	.	TGTGCCAGCAGCTTAGGGGATGCCTACGAGCAGTACTTC	CASSLGDAYEQYF
TRBJ2-2	once	TRBV4-3	.	TGCGCCAGCAGCCAAGATGCTATCGGGGTTGGGGAGCTGTTTTTT	CASSQDAIGVGELFF
TRBJ2-5	.	TRBV4-1	TRBD1	TGCGCCAGCAGCCAAGGGGCAGGGGGCTCCCAAGAGACCCAGTACTTC	CASSQGAGGSQETQYF
TRBJ2-2	.	TRBV6-6	TRBD2	TGTGCCGGGCAAGCCTATAGCGGGACGAACACCGGGGAGCTGTTTTTT	CAGQAYSGTNTGELFF
TRBJ2-3	.	TRBV4-2	TRBD1	TGTGCCAGCAGCCAATCCAGCGAGAGGGGGCCAGATACGCAGTATTTT	CASSQSSERGPDTQYF
TRBJ2-7	.	TRBV7-6	.	TGTGCCAGCAGCTTACAGCCTAGCTACTACGAGCAGTACTTC	CASSLQPSYYEQYF
TRBJ2-7	.	TRBV7-2	TRBD2	TGTGCCAGCAGCTTAGGGCCTAGCGGGGAGTACTACGAGCAGTACTTC	CASSLGPSGEYYEQYF
TRBJ2-5	.	TRBV7-9	TRBD1	TGTGCCAGCAGCTTCACAGGGGACCCGGTCTCGCAAGAGACCCAGTACTTC	CASSFTGDPVSQETQYF
TRBJ1-2	.	TRBV19	TRBD1	TGTGCCAGTGGGGGTCAGACAGGGTCGGAGGGGAACTATGGCTACACCTTC	CASGGQTGSEGNYGYTF
TRBJ2-2	once	TRBV23-1	.	TGCGCCGTTAATGGAGGAACCGGGGAGCTGTTTTTT	CAVNGGTGELFF
TRBJ2-7	.	TRBV29-1	.	TGCAGCGTTGAAGATCCACAGGCACCCTACGAGCAGTACTTC	CSVEDPQAPYEQYF
TRBJ2-7	.	TRBV7-2	.	TGTGCCAGCAGCTTGGGTTACCCCTACGAGCAGTACTTC	CASSLGYPYEQYF
TRBJ1-1	once	TRBV7-2	.	TGTGCCAGCAGCTCGTATACTGAGGCGACCACTGAAGCTTTCTTT	CASSSYTEATTEAFF
TRBJ2-5	.	TRBV7-9	TRBD1	TGTGCCAGCAGCTTAGCCGGTTGGGACAGACAAGAGACCCAGTACTTC	CASSLAGWDRQETQYF
TRBJ2-7	.	TRBV13	TRBD2	TGTGCCAGCAGCTTAAGTTTAGGGACTAGCTCCTACGAGCAGTACTTC	CASSLSLGTSSYEQYF
TRBJ2-1	.	TRBV4-3	.	TGCGCCAGCAGCCAAGAAGCCAATGAGCAGTTCTTC	CASSQEANEQFF